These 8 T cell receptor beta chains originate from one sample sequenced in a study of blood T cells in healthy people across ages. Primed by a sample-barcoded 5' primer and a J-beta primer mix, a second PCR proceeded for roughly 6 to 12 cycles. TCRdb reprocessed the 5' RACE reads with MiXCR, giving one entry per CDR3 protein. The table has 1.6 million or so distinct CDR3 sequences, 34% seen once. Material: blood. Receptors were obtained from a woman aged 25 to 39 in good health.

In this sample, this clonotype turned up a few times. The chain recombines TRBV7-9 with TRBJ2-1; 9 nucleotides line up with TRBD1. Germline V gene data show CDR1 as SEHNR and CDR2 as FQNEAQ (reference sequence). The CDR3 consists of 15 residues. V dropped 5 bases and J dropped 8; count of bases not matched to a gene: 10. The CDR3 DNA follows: TGTGCCAGCAGCGAAGAAGGACAGGGGTGGGATGAGCAGTTCTTC. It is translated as CASSEEGQGWDEQFF.

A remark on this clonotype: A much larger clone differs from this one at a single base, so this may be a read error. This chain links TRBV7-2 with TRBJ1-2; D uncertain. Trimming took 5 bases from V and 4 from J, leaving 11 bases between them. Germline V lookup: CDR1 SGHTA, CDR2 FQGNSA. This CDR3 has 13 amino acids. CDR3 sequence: CASSPPLIYGYTF. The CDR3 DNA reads TGTGCCAGCAGCCCTCCACTTATCTATGGCTACACCTTC.

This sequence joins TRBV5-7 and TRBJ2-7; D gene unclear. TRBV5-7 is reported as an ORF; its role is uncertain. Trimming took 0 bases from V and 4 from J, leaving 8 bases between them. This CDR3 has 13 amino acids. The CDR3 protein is CASSLDSFYEQYF. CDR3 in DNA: TGTGCCAGCAGCTTGGACAGCTTTTACGAGCAGTACTTC.

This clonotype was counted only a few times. CDR3: CASSNATAYSNQPQHF. The CDR3 DNA reads TGTGCCAGCTCAAATGCGACAGCGTATAGCAATCAGCCCCAGCATTTT. The chain carries TRBV18 and TRBJ1-5; D might be TRBD1 (5 bases). The ends were cut back, 5 bases at V and 0 bases at J, with 14 bases in the middle. CDR3 length: 16 amino acids. Germline V gene lookup returns CDR1 KGHSH and CDR2 LQKENI.

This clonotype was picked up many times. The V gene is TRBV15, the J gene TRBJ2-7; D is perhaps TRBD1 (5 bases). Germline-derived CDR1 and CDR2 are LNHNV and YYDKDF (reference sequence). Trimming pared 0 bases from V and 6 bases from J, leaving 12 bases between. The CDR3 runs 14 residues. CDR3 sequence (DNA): TGTGCCACCAGCAGAGACAGGGTTATCGGCGAGCAGTACTTC. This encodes CATSRDRVIGEQYF.

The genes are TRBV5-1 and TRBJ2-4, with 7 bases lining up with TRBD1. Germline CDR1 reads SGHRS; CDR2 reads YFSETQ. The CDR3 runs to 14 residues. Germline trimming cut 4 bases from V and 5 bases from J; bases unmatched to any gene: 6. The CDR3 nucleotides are TGCGCCAGCAGCGCCAGGCAGGGGGAAAACATTCAGTACTTC. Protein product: CASSARQGENIQYF.

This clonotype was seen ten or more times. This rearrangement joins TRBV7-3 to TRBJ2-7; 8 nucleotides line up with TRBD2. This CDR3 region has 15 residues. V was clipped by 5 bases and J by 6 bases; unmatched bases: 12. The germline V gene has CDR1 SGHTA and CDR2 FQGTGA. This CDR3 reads CASSPGGTNWREQYF. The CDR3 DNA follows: TGTGCCAGCAGCCCGGGGGGGACGAATTGGCGCGAGCAGTACTTC. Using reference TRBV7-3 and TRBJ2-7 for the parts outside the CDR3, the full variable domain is GAGVSQTPSNKVTEKGKYVELRCDPISGHTALYWYRQSLGQGPEFLIYFQGTGAADDSGLPNDRFFAVRPEGSVSTLKIQRTERGDSAVYLCASSPGGTNWREQYFGPGTRLTVT.

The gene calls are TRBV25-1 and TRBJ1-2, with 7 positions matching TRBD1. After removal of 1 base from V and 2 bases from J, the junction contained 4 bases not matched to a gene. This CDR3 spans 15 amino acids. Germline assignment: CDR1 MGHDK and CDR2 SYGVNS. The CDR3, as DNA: TGTGCCAGCAGTGAATCGGACAGGTGGAACTATGGCTACACCTTC. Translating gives CASSESDRWNYGYTF.